A single T cell receptor (beta chain) is shown here with its context. The record originates from a study of regulatory T cells in long-lasting Graves disease. Trimming cost V 4 bases and J 2 bases; bases outside gene matches: 3. The CDR3 spans 14 residues. Germline V gives CDR1 SQVTM, CDR2 ANQGSEA. To make TCR beta libraries, researchers used iRepertoire HTBI primers and Arm-PCR of CDR3 regions. A single record per CDR3 protein comes from TCRdb applying MiXCR to the multiplex PCR reads. The table has about 300,000 distinct CDR3 sequences, around 21% seen once. As for time point: persistent/refractory GD, antithyroid drugs over 5 years with positive TRAb. The TCR library was made from RNA extracted from PBMCs.

This specimen was peripheral blood mononuclear cells (PBMCs), taken when the disease was refractory, from a patient treated with antithyroid drugs. The clonotype comes from a female donor with Graves disease. The chain carries TRBV29-1 and TRBJ2-7; TRBD2 matches at 12 bases. The CDR3 loop reads CSVGGLAGTYEQYF. The DNA of the CDR3 is TGCAGCGTTGGGGGACTAGCGGGCACCTACGAGCAGTACTTC.